These 24 T cell receptor beta chains were sequenced from one sample in a study of cytomegalovirus exposure and HLA in healthy donors. Use of 60 Vbeta and 13 Jbeta primers characterized the PCR. The method was immunoSEQ multiplex PCR; TCRdb's version includes in-frame clones alone and lacks a portion of them. The repertoire has about 180,000 clones, 70% to 80% of them found once; the top ten carry 0.69%. The sequencing input was PBMCs. All receptors come from a woman aged 40 to 50 in good health and CMV-seronegative.

The chain has TRBV5-1 and TRBJ1-3; perhaps TRBD1 as D (5 bases). The CDR3 covers 19 residues. V was trimmed by 2 bases and J by 0 bases, leaving 21 bases between them. Germline V lookup: CDR1 SGHRS, CDR2 YFSETQ. CDR3 loop: CASSFQSGGNRNSGNTIYF. The CDR3 coding sequence is TGCGCCAGCAGCTTCCAGAGTGGGGGGAACCGCAACTCTGGAAACACCATATATTTT.

The chain joins TRBV5-4 to TRBJ2-3, with 10 bases that match TRBD2. Germline V gene lookup returns CDR1 SGHNT and CDR2 YYREEE (reference sequence). CDR3 length: 16 amino acids. V lost 4 bases and J lost 0; bases outside the gene matches: 5. The CDR3 DNA follows: TGTGCCAGCAGCGGAGGACTAGCGGTTAGCACAGATACGCAGTATTTT. Encoded protein: CASSGGLAVSTDTQYF.

The chain joins TRBV15 to TRBJ2-3; a weak D match, TRBD1 (5 bases). This CDR3 has 18 amino acids. Germline CDR1 is LNHNV and CDR2 is YYDKDF (reference sequence). V gave up 5 bases and J gave up 2 bases, with 23 bases separating them. DNA for the CDR3: TGTGCCACCAGCCGCTCAGGGCAGTTTCGATCCGTCACAGATACGCAGTATTTT. Protein product: CATSRSGQFRSVTDTQYF.

The V gene is TRBV25-1, the J gene TRBJ1-1, with D possibly being TRBD1 (6 bases). Deletions cut 7 bases from V and 1 base from J, with 10 bases between. This CDR3 spans 13 amino acids. The germline gives CDR1 MGHDK, CDR2 SYGVNS. DNA of the CDR3: TGTGCCAGCAAATCACAGGGGAACACTGAAGCTTTCTTT. Residues: CASKSQGNTEAFF.

This chain joins TRBV4-2 and TRBJ2-3; maybe TRBD2 (6 bases). CDR1 is LGHNA and CDR2 is YNFKEQ in the germline V gene. The CDR3 has 16 residues. The V gene lost 0 bases and the J gene lost 4 bases, with 14 bases spanning the gap. The DNA for the CDR3 is TGTGCCAGCAGCCAAGATTCGACCGGGAGCCCAGATACGCAGTATTTT. This translates into CASSQDSTGSPDTQYF.

CDR3 in DNA: TGTGCCAGCAGCTCCTCGACTACTCACTATGGCTACACCTTC. The encoded protein is CASSSSTTHYGYTF. The rearrangement joins TRBV11-2 to TRBJ1-2, with D uncertain. Trimming stripped 4 bases from V and 3 bases from J, with 12 bases between. The CDR3 extends over 14 amino acids. Germline loops: CDR1 SGHAT, CDR2 FQNNGV.

V is TRBV4-2 and J is TRBJ2-2, with a weak D call TRBD1 (5 bases). The CDR3 is 13 residues long. Looked up from germline, CDR1 is LGHNA and CDR2 is YNFKEQ. V was pared by 6 bases and J by 4 bases, with 9 bases between. The CDR3 DNA is TGTGCCAGCAGGAGCAGGGTCACCGGGGAGCTGTTTTTT. Translation gives CASRSRVTGELFF.

This clone was detected only once. V is TRBV6-1 and J is TRBJ2-7; D is unresolved. The V end was cut by 4 bases, the J end by 1 base, with 11 bases between. The CDR3 spans 14 residues. CDR1 and CDR2 from the germline V gene are MNHNS and SASEGT. The chain's CDR3 is CASSALTGSYEQYF. DNA for the CDR3: TGTGCCAGCAGTGCCTTGACGGGTTCCTACGAGCAGTACTTC.

This clone was recorded a few times. CDR3 DNA: TGTGCCAGCAGAGAACCGGGACAGGGGACTTACGAGCAGTACTTC. This codes for CASREPGQGTYEQYF. V and J are TRBV6-1 and TRBJ2-7; TRBD1 matches 10 bases. The germline V gene has CDR1 MNHNS and CDR2 SASEGT. The CDR3 has 15 amino acids. V shed 6 bases, J shed 4 bases, and the junction held 9 bases outside the gene matches.

The CDR3 DNA reads as TGTGCCAGCACCCTTGGAGGGGGCGGCACCGGGGAGCTGTTTTTT. It specifies CASTLGGGGTGELFF. The chain couples TRBV5-6 to TRBJ2-2, with a possible D match to TRBD1 (7 bases). CDR1 and CDR2 (germline): SGHDT, YYEEEE. CDR3 length: 15 amino acids. V was pared by 6 bases and J by 4 bases, with 16 bases between.

V and J are TRBV10-2 and TRBJ1-2; the D gene is possibly TRBD1 (6 bases). Deletions cut 4 bases from V and 4 bases from J, with 25 bases between. This CDR3 comprises 18 residues. The germline gives CDR1 WSHSY, CDR2 SAAADI. The CDR3 loop is CASSGPPAQGSSSYGYTF. Written as DNA, the CDR3 is TGCGCCAGCAGTGGTCCCCCCGCACAGGGTAGCTCTTCCTATGGCTACACCTTC.

The chain uses TRBV4-1 and TRBJ2-5; 12 bases map to TRBD2. V lost 3 bases and J lost 7; bases outside the gene matches: 9. Germline V gene sequence: CDR1 MGHRA, CDR2 YSYEKL. The CDR3 sequence is 16 residues long. Written as DNA, the CDR3 is TGCGCCAGCAGCCAGTCTAGCGGGAGGGCCGGAGGGACCCAGTACTTC. Protein: CASSQSSGRAGGTQYF.

The chain joins TRBV15 to TRBJ1-5; D call uncertain. The germline gives CDR1 LNHNV, CDR2 YYDKDF (reference sequence). V was clipped by 5 bases and J by 4 bases, with 15 bases between them. This CDR3 contains 15 residues. CDR3: CATSGLWGGNQPQHF. For the CDR3, the DNA is TGTGCCACCAGCGGACTTTGGGGAGGTAATCAGCCCCAGCATTTT.

The chain has TRBV19 and TRBJ2-1, with TRBD2 matching 14 bases. Germline-derived CDR1 and CDR2 are LNHDA and SQIVND (reference sequence). The CDR3 covers 16 residues. V dropped 4 bases and J dropped 7; count of bases not matched to a gene: 6. CDR3 region: CASSRGLAGVANEQFF. The CDR3 coding sequence is TGTGCCAGTAGTAGGGGACTAGCGGGAGTGGCTAATGAGCAGTTCTTC.

A word on this clone: Because it lacks the conserved phenylalanine or tryptophan at the end, this CDR3 is likely a read error. This sequence joins TRBV6-1 and TRBJ1-4; D not resolved. The CDR3 extends over 14 amino acids. The germline CDR1 and CDR2 sequences are MNHNS and SASEGT. V was cut by 5 bases and J by 0 bases, with 7 bases left in between. The CDR3 here is CASSLTSTNEKLFV. The CDR3 coding sequence is TGTGCCAGCAGTCTGACCTCAACTAATGAAAAACTGTTTGTT.

The gene calls are TRBV6-4 and TRBJ1-1; 9 bases map to TRBD1. The germline V gene has CDR1 MRHNA and CDR2 SNTAGT. Losses at the gene ends were 10 bases for V and 4 bases for J; bases not matched to a gene: 7. CDR3 size: 13 residues. The CDR3: CATPGQGGTEAFF. CDR3 in DNA: TGTGCCACCCCGGGACAGGGAGGCACTGAAGCTTTCTTT.

The genes are TRBV6-1 and TRBJ1-2; 9 bases fit TRBD1. The CDR3 consists of 15 residues. Germline CDR1 MNHNS, CDR2 SASEGT. Trimming took 2 bases from V and 7 from J; bases not matched to a gene: 8. The CDR3 region is CASSEYGQGYSGYTF. CDR3 nucleotides: TGTGCCAGCAGTGAATATGGACAGGGGTATAGTGGCTACACCTTC.

Turning to this clone: Other DNA sequences from this sample encode an identical CDR3 as well. The chain links TRBV6-6 to TRBJ2-1, with no clear D. The CDR3 is 14 amino acids. With 0 bases removed from V and 4 bases from J, the gap between germline ends came to 7 bases. Germline V lookup: CDR1 MNHNY, CDR2 SVGAGI (reference sequence). The CDR3 sequence: CASSYSRVYNEQFF. CDR3 in DNA: TGTGCCAGCAGTTACTCACGAGTGTACAATGAGCAGTTCTTC.

This chain connects TRBV2 to TRBJ2-6; tentative D call: TRBD1 (7 bases). Between the trimmed V and J ends, which lost 4 bases and 1 base, there was a span of 14 bases. Germline CDR1 SNHLY, CDR2 FYNNEI. This CDR3 contains 17 residues. DNA of the CDR3: TGTGCCAGCAGTGGGAACAGGGGAGGATCTGGGGCCAACGTCCTGACTTTC. This translates into CASSGNRGGSGANVLTF.

A few counts support this clone. The genes are TRBV9 and TRBJ2-2; the match to TRBD2 covers 7 bases. The junction had 5 bases not matched to a gene; V was cut back by 5 bases and J by 4 bases. The CDR3 runs 14 residues. Germline assignment: CDR1 SGDLS and CDR2 YYNGEE. CDR3 in amino acids: CASRGGSITGELFF. CDR3 coding DNA: TGTGCCAGCAGGGGCGGGAGTATCACCGGGGAGCTGTTTTTT.

J is TRBJ1-3 and V is TRBV10-1; 9 nucleotides match TRBD1. Germline V gives CDR1 WNHNN, CDR2 SYGVQD (reference sequence). J was trimmed by 6 bases and V by 2 bases; bases with no gene match: 11. The CDR3 consists of 17 residues. CDR3 in amino acids: CASSEATGTGMANTIYF. CDR3 coding DNA: TGCGCCAGCAGTGAGGCCACCGGGACAGGGATGGCAAACACCATATATTTT.

This chain connects TRBV18 to TRBJ1-1; the D gene is possibly TRBD1 (6 bases). CDR1 and CDR2 from the germline V gene are KGHSH and LQKENI. V was clipped by 4 bases and J by 0 bases, with 12 bases between them. CDR3 length equals 15 residues. The chain's CDR3 is CASSLQQGLNTEAFF. For the CDR3, the DNA is TGTGCCAGCTCACTCCAACAGGGTTTGAACACTGAAGCTTTCTTT.

J is TRBJ2-1 and V is TRBV9; maybe TRBD2 (6 bases). The germline gives CDR1 SGDLS, CDR2 YYNGEE. The CDR3 is made up of 13 amino acids. Trimming took off 7 bases at V and 1 base at J, with 9 bases between the two ends. This CDR3 reads CASGGASYNEQFF. The CDR3 DNA sequence: TGTGCCAGCGGAGGGGCGTCCTACAATGAGCAGTTCTTC.

The rearrangement uses TRBV6-1 and TRBJ1-5, with TRBD1 matching over 9 bases. The J segment lost 5 bases and the V segment lost 6 bases, leaving 8 bases of the junction unmatched. This CDR3 is 15 amino acids long. Germline lookup yields CDR1 MNHNS and CDR2 SASEGT. CDR3 DNA sequence: TGTGCCAGCAGGTTGGGGACAGGGTACGATCAGCCCCAGCATTTT. Its protein is CASRLGTGYDQPQHF.